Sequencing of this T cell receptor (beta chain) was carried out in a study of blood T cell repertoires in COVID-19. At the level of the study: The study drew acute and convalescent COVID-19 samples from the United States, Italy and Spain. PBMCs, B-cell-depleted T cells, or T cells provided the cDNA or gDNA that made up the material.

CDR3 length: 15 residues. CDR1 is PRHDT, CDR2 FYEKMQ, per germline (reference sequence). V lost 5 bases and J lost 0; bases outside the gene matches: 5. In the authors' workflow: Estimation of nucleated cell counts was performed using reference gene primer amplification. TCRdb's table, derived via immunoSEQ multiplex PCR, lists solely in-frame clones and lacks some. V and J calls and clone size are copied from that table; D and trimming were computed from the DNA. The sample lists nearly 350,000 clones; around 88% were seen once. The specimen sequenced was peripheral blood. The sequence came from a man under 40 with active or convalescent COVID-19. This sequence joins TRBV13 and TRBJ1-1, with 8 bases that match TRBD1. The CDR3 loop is CASSVDRAMNTEAFF. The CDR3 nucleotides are TGTGCCAGCAGCGTGGACAGGGCGATGAACACTGAAGCTTTCTTT. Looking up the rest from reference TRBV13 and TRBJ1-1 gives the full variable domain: AAGVIQSPRHLIKEKRETATLKCYPIPRHDTVYWYQQGPGQDPQFLISFYEKMQSDKGSIPDRFSAQQFSDYHSELNMSSLELGDSALYFCASSVDRAMNTEAFFGQGTRLTVV.